This TCR beta chain was captured in a study of blood T cells in healthy people across ages. Findings and limits, study-wide: Versus aged donors, long-lived donors had higher diversity and more naive CD4+ cells.

Alongside a J-beta primer mix, a sample-barcoded 5' primer served in a second PCR lasting roughly 7 to 12 cycles. TCRdb reanalysed the 5' RACE reads using MiXCR and keeps one entry per CDR3 protein. The table has around 1,500,000 distinct CDR3 sequences, roughly 45% seen once. This clonotype was detected only a few times. The antigen is unknown. Germline values: CDR1 SQVTM, CDR2 ANQGSEA. There are 16 residues in the CDR3. V lost 7 bases and J lost 1; bases outside the gene matches: 11. This chain uses TRBV29-1 with TRBJ1-1; 11 bases fit TRBD1. The material sequenced was blood. The sequence came from a woman between 18 and 29 years old in good health. CDR3 sequence: CSAIRAGTGGNTEAFF. The CDR3 coding sequence is TGCAGCGCCATAAGGGCCGGGACAGGGGGGAACACTGAAGCTTTCTTT.